The text below deals with one TCR beta chain. The data are from a study of identical twins. Germline V gene data show CDR1 as SGHRS and CDR2 as YFSETQ. The V and J ends lost 0 bases and 5 bases, in that order; junction bases with no gene match: 6. This CDR3 contains 15 residues. In TCRdb, the 5' RACE reads were re-called with MiXCR into one record per CDR3 protein. The sample has 550,000 to 800,000 distinct CDR3 sequences; under 8.5% are singletons. These same data were also listed under a study on yellow fever vaccine responses in identical twins.

This clonotype was sampled from a woman between 18 and 29 years old in good health. V gene TRBV5-1 combines with J gene TRBJ2-5; 8 bases line up with TRBD1. Specimen: PBMCs. In DNA, the CDR3 is TGCGCCAGCAGCTTGGTCGGACAGGGTGTTGAGACCCAGTACTTC. As protein: CASSLVGQGVETQYF.